This TCR beta chain derives from a study of T cell responses to AZD1222 COVID-19 vaccine. Broader study findings: Elevations in Spike-specific TCR breadth and depth followed administration of two AZD1222 doses. Nearly half of spike-specific TCRs reportedly target variant regions that are unmutated in the B.1.351 and B.1.1.7 variants.

Trimming took 0 bases from V and 5 from J, leaving 11 bases between them. Germline CDR1 reads SGHRS; CDR2 reads YFSETQ. The CDR3 contains 14 residues. This clone appeared once. No antigen is known for it. Only in-frame clones appear in the TCRdb table, and some are missing; sequencing was by immunoSEQ multiplex PCR. The table has more than 75,000 clones, around nine tenths seen once; the top ten hold 6.9%. V gene TRBV5-1 combines with J gene TRBJ1-2, with D possibly being TRBD1 (5 bases). The receptor comes from an adult who received the AZD1222 COVID-19 vaccine. The sequencing here drew on peripheral blood, taken 28 days after the second AZD1222 dose. The CDR3 DNA is TGCGCCAGCAGCTTGGGATCAGGGTGGTATGGCTACACCTTC. Translation gives CASSLGSGWYGYTF.